This TCR beta chain was recorded in a study of CXCR3-negative and CXCR3-positive naive CD8 T cells. General observations from the study: Similar TRBV-TRBJ usage was seen in naive cells (both CXCR3-negative and CXCR3-positive), but memory cells differed. Naive subsets displayed similar surface CD5, and TCR strength was inferred from TRB CDR3 properties. For CXCR3-positive naive cells, TRB CDR3s were more hydrophobic than those of CXCR3-negative naive cells.

Carrying UMI labels, the TRB cDNA libraries were prepared through 5' RACE. TCRdb reprocessed the 5' RACE reads, with one entry per CDR3 protein and no DNA. There are about 26,000 distinct CDR3 sequences in the sample, with roughly 2.8% held by the top ten. The CDR3 is 15 amino acids. In germline, CDR1 is LGHNA, CDR2 YSLEER. Naive CD8+ T cells showed CD45RO-CCR7+CD27+CD95-. In the case of this clonotype: Its specificity is unknown.

The sample was naive CXCR3- CD8+ T cells from blood. The subset denotes: CD45RO-CCR7+CD27+CD95- naive CD8+ T cells lacking CXCR3 (TNR3-). The chain links TRBV4-3 to TRBJ1-5. The receptor was isolated from a human donor in good health. Some clones in this sample may be carry-over from other donors' samples. The CDR3 loop reads CASSQGSGSSQPQHF.